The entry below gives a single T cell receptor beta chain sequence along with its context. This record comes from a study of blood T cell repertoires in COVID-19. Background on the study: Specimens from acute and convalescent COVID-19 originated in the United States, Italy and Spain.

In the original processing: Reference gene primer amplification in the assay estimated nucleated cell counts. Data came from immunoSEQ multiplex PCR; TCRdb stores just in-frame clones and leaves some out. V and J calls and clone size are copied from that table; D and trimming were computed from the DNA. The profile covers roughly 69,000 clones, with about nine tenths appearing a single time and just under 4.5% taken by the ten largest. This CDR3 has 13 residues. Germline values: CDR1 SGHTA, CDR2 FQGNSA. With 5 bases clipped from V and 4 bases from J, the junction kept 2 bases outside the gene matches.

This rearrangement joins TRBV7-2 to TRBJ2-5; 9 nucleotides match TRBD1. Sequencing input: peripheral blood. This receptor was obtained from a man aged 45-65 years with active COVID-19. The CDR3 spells CASSAGQGETQYF. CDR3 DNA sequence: TGTGCCAGCAGCGCGGGACAGGGAGAGACCCAGTACTTC.